Shown below are 18 T cell receptor beta chains from a single sample sequenced in a study of CD8+CD57+ T cells in acquired aplastic anemia. TCR beta VDJ combinations and CDR3 sequences were profiled from genomic DNA. TCRdb called the reads again in MiXCR, with one record for every CDR3 protein. The sample consists of fewer than 200,000 distinct CDR3 sequences, 47% of them appearing once. Patients picked for sequencing had shown CD8+CD57+ cell expansion detected by flow cytometry. The sequenced sample consisted of sorted CD4+, CD8+, or CD8+CD57+ T cells (not recorded which) from PBMCs. The receptors stem from a human donor with aplastic anemia.

The table lists this clonotype with many counts. This chain connects TRBV12-3 or TRBV12-4 to TRBJ2-1, with TRBD1 identical over 9 bases. The CDR3 length is 13 residues. With V trimmed by 4 bases and J by 11 bases, 6 bases remained unmatched. CDR3: CASSWTGESKQFF. The CDR3 bases are TGTGCCAGCAGTTGGACAGGGGAAAGCAAGCAGTTCTTC.

V and J are TRBV5-4 and TRBJ1-4, with a weak D call TRBD1 (5 bases). The CDR3 contains 16 residues. Trimming took 4 bases from V and 7 from J, leaving 20 bases between them. Looked up from germline, CDR1 is SGHNT and CDR2 is YYREEE (reference sequence). This CDR3 reads CASSTRQWAKIEKLFF. The CDR3 nucleotides read TGTGCCAGCAGCACCCGACAGTGGGCGAAGATTGAAAAACTGTTTTTT.

The V gene is TRBV7-9, the J gene TRBJ2-7; D is undetermined. This CDR3 region has 13 residues. V was cut by 5 bases and J by 3 bases, with 11 bases left in between. CDR1 and CDR2 from the germline V gene are SEHNR and FQNEAQ (reference sequence). The CDR3 here is CASSHGEIYEQYF. CDR3 coding DNA: TGTGCCAGCAGCCATGGGGAAATCTACGAGCAGTACTTC.

As to this clonotype: Just one base apart from a much larger clone, this may be a read error. V is TRBV9 and J is TRBJ2-1, with D possibly matching TRBD2 (7 bases). The CDR3 runs 17 residues. Germline lookup yields CDR1 SGDLS and CDR2 YYNGEE. Trimming cost V 4 bases and J 6 bases, with 23 bases left between them. The CDR3 loop is CASSPGGSGGILNEQFF. CDR3 nucleotide sequence: TGTGCCAGCAGCCCCGGCGGATCGGGGGGCATACTCAATGAGCAGTTCTTC.

This clonotype was observed many times. This chain links TRBV6-5 with TRBJ2-5; D gene unclear. V shed 4 bases and J shed 2 bases, with 17 bases lying between them. The CDR3 contains 16 residues. The germline V gene has CDR1 MNHEY and CDR2 SVGAGI. The CDR3, as DNA: TGTGCCAGCAGTTCTCCCGCCCGAACTTCTCAAGAGACCCAGTACTTC. This sequence encodes CASSSPARTSQETQYF.

Note on this clonotype: The junction departs from germline at one end; a sequencing error may be responsible. The V call is TRBV11-2, the J call TRBJ2-1; 9 bases agree with TRBD2. This CDR3 is 17 amino acids long. CDR1 and CDR2 (germline): SGHAT, FQNNGV. The CDR3 spells CVSSLGHGGTSSNEQFF. CDR3 nucleotides: TGTGTCAGCAGCCTCGGTCATGGGGGGACTAGCAGTAATGAGCAGTTCTTC. The full variable domain, with the rest looked up from reference TRBV11-2 and TRBJ2-1, is EAGVAQSPRYKIIEKRQSVAFWCNPISGHATLYWYQQILGQGPKLLIQFQNNGVVDDSQLPKDRFSAERLKGVDSTLKIQPAKLEDSAVYLCVSSLGHGGTSSNEQFFGPGTRLTVL.

The J gene is TRBJ1-2, the V gene TRBV10-3, with 8 nucleotides matching TRBD1. Germline trimming cut 10 bases from V and 6 bases from J; bases unmatched to any gene: 7. This CDR3 is built from 12 residues. The germline V gene has CDR1 ENHRY and CDR2 SYGVKD. The CDR3 protein is CATLDRVNGYTF. The DNA of the CDR3 is TGTGCCACCTTGGACAGGGTAAATGGCTACACCTTC.

This clonotype was recorded many times. This rearrangement joins TRBV7-2 to TRBJ2-1; no clear D. V lost 0 bases and J 6 bases, leaving 9 bases between the germline ends. There are 14 residues in the CDR3. From germline, CDR1 is SGHTA and CDR2 FQGNSA. In DNA form, the CDR3 reads TGTGCCAGCAGCTTAGCAGGGTTCCGCAATGAGCAGTTCTTC. Translation: CASSLAGFRNEQFF.

The chain recombines TRBV5-6 with TRBJ1-2; no clear D gene. Germline lookup yields CDR1 SGHDT and CDR2 YYEEEE. The CDR3 is made up of 11 amino acids. The germline V and J ends were trimmed by 4 bases and 7 bases, with 8 bases remaining between them. The CDR3 sequence is CASSHPGGYTF. CDR3 sequence (DNA): TGTGCCAGCAGCCACCCGGGTGGCTACACCTTC.

This clonotype was observed a handful of times. This chain connects TRBV27 to TRBJ1-2, with D possibly being TRBD1 (5 bases). CDR1 and CDR2 (germline): MNHEY, SMNVEV (reference sequence). The ends were cut back, 5 bases at V and 8 bases at J, with 21 bases in the middle. This CDR3 is built from 15 residues. CDR3 amino acids: CASSATTWGEEGYTF. CDR3 DNA sequence: TGTGCCAGCAGTGCTACTACCTGGGGCGAGGAGGGCTACACCTTC.

This chain links TRBV25-1 with TRBJ2-7; 8 bases map to TRBD1. Germline V gene sequence: CDR1 MGHDK, CDR2 SYGVNS. Germline trimming cut 5 bases from V and 5 bases from J; bases unmatched to any gene: 5. CDR3 length: 13 residues. CDR3 in DNA: TGTGCCAGCAGTCCGGGACAGGTAAACGAGCAGTACTTC. Translation: CASSPGQVNEQYF.

This clonotype has only a few counts. The chain carries TRBV6-2 or TRBV6-3 and TRBJ2-1; D remains ambiguous. Germline CDR1 MNHEY, CDR2 SVGEGT. CDR3 length: 12 amino acids. V lost 8 bases and J lost 2, with 7 bases in between. The CDR3, as DNA: TGTGCCAGCGCGGTTACCTACAATGAGCAGTTCTTC. Amino acid sequence: CASAVTYNEQFF.

Of note for this clonotype: A much larger clone sits a single nucleotide away, making a read error possible. This chain links TRBV6-1 with TRBJ2-7, with TRBD2 as a possible D gene (5 bases). V shed 5 bases and J shed 3 bases, with 14 bases lying between them. Germline V gives CDR1 MNHNS, CDR2 SASEGT. This CDR3 has 14 amino acids. The CDR3 nucleotides are TGTGCCAGCAGTAGTGGGCGGGCGAACTACGAGCAGTACTTC. This translates into CASSSGRANYEQYF.

The chain joins TRBV18 to TRBJ2-1, with TRBD2 matching 9 bases. The germline V gene has CDR1 KGHSH and CDR2 LQKENI. The J segment lost 5 bases and the V segment lost 3 bases, leaving 2 bases of the junction unmatched. The CDR3 extends over 14 amino acids. The DNA of the CDR3 is TGTGCCAGCTCACCCCAGCGGGGGGACAATGAGCAGTTCTTC. As protein: CASSPQRGDNEQFF.

This clonotype was detected once. J is TRBJ1-1 and V is TRBV10-3; D is perhaps TRBD1 (6 bases). The germline gives CDR1 ENHRY, CDR2 SYGVKD. Trimming stripped 9 bases from V and 4 bases from J, with 9 bases between. The CDR3 length is 11 residues. The chain's CDR3 is CAIRGSTEAFF. CDR3 nucleotides: TGTGCCATAAGGGGGAGCACTGAAGCTTTCTTT.

To note about this clonotype: A clone one base away is much larger, so this may be a read error. This rearrangement joins TRBV20-1 to TRBJ1-4, with D perhaps matching TRBD1 (5 bases). Looked up from germline, CDR1 is DFQATT and CDR2 is SNEGSKA (reference sequence). Trimming shortened V by 6 bases and J by 6 bases, and 11 bases separated the two germline ends. This CDR3 contains 12 residues. CDR3 region: CSAPGPDEKLFF. The CDR3 DNA is TGCAGTGCCCCGGGACCTGATGAAAAACTGTTTTTT.

The table lists this clonotype with many counts. CDR3 region: CASSHTNYGYTF. CDR3 sequence (DNA): TGTGCCAGCAGCCATACGAACTATGGCTACACCTTC. V and J are TRBV7-9 and TRBJ1-2; D is unclear. V was shortened by 5 bases and J by 2 bases, with 6 bases between the two germline ends. The CDR3 runs 12 residues. Looked up from germline, CDR1 is SEHNR and CDR2 is FQNEAQ (reference sequence). Drawing the rest from reference TRBV7-9 and TRBJ1-2, the complete variable domain is DTGVSQNPRHKITKRGQNVTFRCDPISEHNRLYWYRQTLGQGPEFLTYFQNEAQLEKSRLLSDRFSAERPKGSFSTLEIQRTEQGDSAMYLCASSHTNYGYTFGSGTRLTVV.

The sample holds many counts of this clonotype. The chain recombines TRBV7-6 with TRBJ2-5; TRBD1 agrees at 7 bases. This CDR3 has 15 residues. Germline-derived CDR1 and CDR2 are SGHVS and FNYEAQ. V gave up 5 bases and J gave up 1 base; unmatched junction bases: 7. CDR3 nucleotide sequence: TGTGCCAGCAGCCGAAACTCAGGGGGCCAAGAGACCCAGTACTTC. The encoded protein is CASSRNSGGQETQYF.